Given below is one T cell receptor beta chain in context. The antigen is not known. This entry belongs to a study of immune cell composition in non-small cell lung cancer. Here immunoSEQ multiplex PCR was the method, and the copy in TCRdb shows in-frame clones only, minus some. This sample yields just under 2,000 clones, of which roughly 72% are seen a single time; around 8.8% belongs to the top ten. Whole-study findings and limits: In adenocarcinoma, maximal tumour-associated clone frequency tracked TIL tumour reactivity. Dominant in vivo tumour-associated clones were not shown to share tumour-reactive sequences. Squamous carcinomas (approximately 75%) more often had tumour-associated clones >0.5% than adenocarcinomas (roughly 35%).

Normal lung sampling was at least 3 cm from the tumour, as distant as possible. V shed 6 bases, J shed 12 bases, and the junction held 15 bases outside the gene matches. The CDR3 spans 14 residues. Looked up from germline, CDR1 is MNHNS and CDR2 is SASEGT. The sample was non-adjacent lung tissue. J is TRBJ1-1 and V is TRBV6-1, with 8 bases fitting TRBD1. This sequence originates from a human donor with non-small cell lung cancer. The CDR3: CASRRQTGQVGSFF. The CDR3, as DNA: TGTGCCAGCAGACGACAGACGGGACAGGTGGGTTCTTTCTTT.